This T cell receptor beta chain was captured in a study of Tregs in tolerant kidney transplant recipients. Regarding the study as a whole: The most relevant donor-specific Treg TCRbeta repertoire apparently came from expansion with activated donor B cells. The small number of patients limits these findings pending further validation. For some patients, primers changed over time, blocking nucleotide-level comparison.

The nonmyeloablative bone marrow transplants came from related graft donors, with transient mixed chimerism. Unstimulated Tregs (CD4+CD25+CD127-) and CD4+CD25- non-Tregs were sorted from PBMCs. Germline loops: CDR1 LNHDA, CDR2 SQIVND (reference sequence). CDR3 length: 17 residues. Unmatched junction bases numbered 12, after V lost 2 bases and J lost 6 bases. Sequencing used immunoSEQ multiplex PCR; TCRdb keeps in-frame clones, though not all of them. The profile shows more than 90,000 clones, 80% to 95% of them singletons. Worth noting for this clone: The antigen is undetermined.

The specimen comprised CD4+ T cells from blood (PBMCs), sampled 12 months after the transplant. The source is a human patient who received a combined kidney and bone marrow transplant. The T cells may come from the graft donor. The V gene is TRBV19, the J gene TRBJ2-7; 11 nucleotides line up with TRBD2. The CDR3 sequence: CASSIRAWLAGGTEQYF. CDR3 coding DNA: TGTGCCAGTAGTATACGGGCATGGCTAGCGGGAGGTACCGAGCAGTACTTC.